This T cell receptor (beta chain) stems from a study of blood T cells in healthy people across ages. General study results and limits: In long-lived donors, naive CD4+ cell counts and diversity exceeded those of aged donors. Getting older went along with TCR beta diversity per million T cells dropping roughly linearly. PBMC samples, being unsorted, prevented any conclusive comparison of naive and antigen-experienced cells.

Combining a sample-barcoded 5' primer with a J-beta primer mix, a second PCR ran for 7 to 11 cycles. Via MiXCR, TCRdb re-called the 5' RACE reads, giving one row per CDR3 protein. Of over 1,500,000 distinct CDR3 sequences listed, 49% were seen once; the top ten hold less than 2.5%. V was trimmed by 0 bases and J by 1 base, leaving 7 bases between them. Germline values: CDR1 LGHNA, CDR2 YSLEER. This CDR3 contains 15 residues. Comments on this clonotype: Its antigen is currently unknown.

Sample: blood. The chain has TRBV4-3 and TRBJ2-1, with D unresolved. The receptor was isolated from a woman in her 40s in good health. The CDR3 protein is CASSQEDRSYNEQFF. The CDR3 DNA reads as TGCGCCAGCAGCCAAGAGGACCGGTCCTACAATGAGCAGTTCTTC.